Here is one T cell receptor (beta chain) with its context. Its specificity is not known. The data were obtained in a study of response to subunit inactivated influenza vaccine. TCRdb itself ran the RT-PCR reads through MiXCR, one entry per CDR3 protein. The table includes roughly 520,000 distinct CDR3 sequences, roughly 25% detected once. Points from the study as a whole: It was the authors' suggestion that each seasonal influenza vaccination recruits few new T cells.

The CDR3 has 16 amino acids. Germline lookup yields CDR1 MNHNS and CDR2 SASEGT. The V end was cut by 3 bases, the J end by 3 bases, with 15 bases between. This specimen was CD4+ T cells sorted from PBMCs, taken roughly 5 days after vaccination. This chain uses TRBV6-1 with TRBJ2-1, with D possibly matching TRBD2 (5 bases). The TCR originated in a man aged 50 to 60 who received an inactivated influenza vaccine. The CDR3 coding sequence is TGTGCCAGCAGTGATCCTATCGACTATTTCTACAATGAGCAGTTCTTC. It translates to CASSDPIDYFYNEQFF.